Shown below are 5 T cell receptor beta chains from a single sample sequenced in a study of CD4 T cells in relation to SARS-CoV-2 and coronaviruses. TCRdb's table, derived via immunoSEQ multiplex PCR, lists solely in-frame clones and lacks some. The sample lists some 16,000 clones; roughly 80% were seen once. CD4+ T cells from unexposed donors were obtained before the COVID-19 pandemic (2011-2018). The cells were cultured for 10 days before CD4+ T cells were isolated. No cognate antigen is known for these TCRs. Sequences were obtained from CD4+ T cells from PBMCs, cultured in vitro. Receptor source: a human donor in good health.

The chain uses TRBV19 and TRBJ1-5; D is unclear. This CDR3 comprises 12 residues. Germline V gives CDR1 LNHDA, CDR2 SQIVND (reference sequence). Trimming pared 6 bases from V and 6 bases from J, leaving 9 bases between. The DNA of the CDR3 is TGTGCCAGTAGATCTCAAGGTCAGCCCCAGCATTTT. This sequence encodes CASRSQGQPQHF.

Relative to its sample, this clone is medium-sized. Other DNA sequences within the sample encode an identical CDR3. This rearrangement joins TRBV18 to TRBJ1-5, with 9 bases that match TRBD1. V gave up 5 bases and J gave up 1 base; unmatched junction bases: 3. The CDR3 is made up of 15 amino acids. Germline values: CDR1 KGHSH, CDR2 LQKENI. CDR3 sequence: CASSKGQGSNQPQHF. DNA for the CDR3: TGTGCCAGCTCAAAAGGACAGGGGAGCAATCAGCCCCAGCATTTT.

The chain couples TRBV28 to TRBJ1-2; the D gene is possibly TRBD1 (6 bases). The CDR3 is 13 residues long. The V end was cut by 11 bases, the J end by 8 bases, with 21 bases between. Germline CDR1 is MDHEN and CDR2 is SYDVKM. CDR3 sequence reads: CAGGGRATEGYTF. DNA for the CDR3: TGTGCCGGGGGGGGCAGGGCCACGGAGGGCTACACCTTC.

The genes are TRBV5-5 and TRBJ1-4, with TRBD1 matching over 9 bases. Germline CDR1 is SGHKS and CDR2 is YYEKEE (reference sequence). The CDR3 covers 15 residues. V shed 1 base and J 7 bases; nucleotides not matched to a gene: 5. CDR3 sequence: CASSLSTGGVEKLFF. CDR3 coding DNA: TGTGCCAGCAGCTTGAGTACAGGGGGCGTTGAAAAACTGTTTTTT.

The chain recombines TRBV6-1 with TRBJ1-6; D not certain. The CDR3 runs 21 residues. V was cut by 1 base and J by 0 bases, with 22 bases left in between. Germline V gene sequence: CDR1 MNHNS, CDR2 SASEGT. CDR3 sequence: CASSEEVGGLWRPSYNSPLHF. DNA of the CDR3: TGTGCCAGCAGTGAAGAGGTGGGTGGCCTCTGGAGGCCCTCCTATAATTCACCCCTCCACTTT.